This T cell receptor beta chain was sequenced in a study of blood T cell repertoires in COVID-19. In the authors' methods: Scientists estimated how many nucleated cells there were by amplifying reference gene primers. TCRdb keeps only in-frame clones here, not all; method: immunoSEQ multiplex PCR. D and trimming were read from the DNA, whereas the V and J calls and clone size are those reported in that table. This repertoire shows tens of thousands of clones, roughly 92% found once; its top ten account for over 5.5%. From germline, CDR1 is MNHEY and CDR2 SMNVEV (reference sequence). J was trimmed by 7 bases and V by 2 bases; bases with no gene match: 2. CDR3 length equals 13 residues.

The sequence was obtained from a human donor in a cohort sampled during active COVID-19. This chain connects TRBV27 to TRBJ1-2; TRBD1 aligns across 9 bases. The sequenced sample consisted of peripheral blood. CDR3 in amino acids: CASSLGQGFGYTF. CDR3 in DNA: TGTGCCAGCAGTTTAGGACAGGGGTTTGGCTACACCTTC.